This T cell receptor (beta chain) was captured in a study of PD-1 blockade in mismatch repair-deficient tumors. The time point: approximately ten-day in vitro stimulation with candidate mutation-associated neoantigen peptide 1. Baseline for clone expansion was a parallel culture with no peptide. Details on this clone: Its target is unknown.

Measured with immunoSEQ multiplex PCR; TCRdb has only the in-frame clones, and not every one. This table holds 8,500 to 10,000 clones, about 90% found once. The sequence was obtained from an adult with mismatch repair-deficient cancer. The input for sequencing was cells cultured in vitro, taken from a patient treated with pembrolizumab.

CDR3 amino acids: CASRRTSVMYNEQFF. The CDR3 bases are TGTGCCAGCAGAAGGACTAGCGTGATGTACAATGAGCAGTTCTTC. This chain connects TRBV28 to TRBJ2-1, with 9 bases identical to TRBD2. The CDR3 runs 15 residues. Germline CDR1 MDHEN, CDR2 SYDVKM. After removal of 6 bases from V and 4 bases from J, the junction contained 7 bases not matched to a gene. Using reference TRBV28 and TRBJ2-1 for the parts outside the CDR3, the full variable domain is DVKVTQSSRYLVKRTGEKVFLECVQDMDHENMFWYRQDPGLGLRLIYFSYDVKMKEKGDIPEGYSVSREKKERFSLILESASTNQTSMYLCASRRTSVMYNEQFFGPGTRLTVL.